These T cell receptor beta chains were read from a single sample in a study of OX40 agonist ivuxolimab in advanced cancers. The table came from immunoSEQ multiplex PCR; TCRdb's copy has only in-frame clones and leaves some out. The table includes tens of thousands of clones, over 60% detected once. The sample in question was CD4+ or CD8+ T cells sorted from blood, obtained in a trial of the OX40 agonist ivuxolimab. The receptors come from an adult with an advanced solid tumor such as melanoma, head and neck, liver or kidney cancer. CDR3s include the opening cysteine and the closing phenylalanine or tryptophan. The D gene is left open where the match is weak. Size is omitted from some rows. Given values are once, few, many or a class for expanded clones.

V gene	D gene	clone size	J gene	CDR3 protein	CDR3 DNA
TRBV10-3	.	.	TRBJ1-2	CASSYNGDYGYTF	TGTGCCAGCAGTTACAACGGTGACTATGGCTACACCTTC
TRBV5-1	TRBD1	.	TRBJ1-2	CASSWGQGANGYTF	TGCGCCAGCAGCTGGGGACAGGGGGCAAACGGCTACACCTTC
TRBV30	.	.	TRBJ1-2	CAWSVRTAYGYTF	TGTGCCTGGAGTGTACGGACAGCCTATGGCTACACCTTC
TRBV5-1	.	.	TRBJ1-3	CASSLDGVSGNTIYF	TGCGCCAGCAGCTTGGACGGAGTCTCTGGAAACACCATATATTTT
TRBV14	TRBD2	few	TRBJ2-3	CASSQFGTSGTASTDTQYF	TGTGCCAGCAGCCAGTTCGGGACTAGCGGGACCGCTAGCACAGATACGCAGTATTTT
TRBV29-1	.	.	TRBJ1-1	CSVPSGGLTEAFF	TGCAGCGTCCCGAGTGGGGGCCTCACTGAAGCTTTCTTT
TRBV19	.	once	TRBJ2-3	CASSTITPGAGYFGDTQYF	TGTGCCAGTAGTACGATAACTCCCGGGGCGGGGTACTTTGGGGATACGCAGTATTTT
TRBV5-1	TRBD1	.	TRBJ2-2	CASSLAGQGNTGELFF	TGCGCCAGCAGCTTGGCGGGACAGGGTAACACCGGGGAGCTGTTTTTT
TRBV7-9	.	few	TRBJ1-1	CASSLTADRNTEAFF	TGTGCCAGCAGCTTAACAGCGGACAGGAACACTGAAGCTTTCTTT
TRBV5-1	.	.	TRBJ2-1	CASSLAGSYNEQFF	TGCGCCAGCAGCTTGGCCGGGAGTTACAATGAGCAGTTCTTC
TRBV20-1	.	.	TRBJ1-1	CSASDRAFF	TGCAGTGCTAGTGACAGGGCTTTCTTT
TRBV27	.	.	TRBJ1-1	CASSPRGVVNTEAFF	TGTGCCAGCAGTCCAAGGGGTGTGGTGAACACTGAAGCTTTCTTT
TRBV27	.	.	TRBJ1-4	CASSRNILPGFEGEKLFF	TGTGCCAGCAGTAGAAATATCCTTCCGGGCTTCGAGGGGGAAAAACTGTTTTTT
TRBV5-1	.	.	TRBJ1-2	CASSLESTGYGYTF	TGCGCCAGCAGCTTGGAGAGTACAGGGTACGGCTACACCTTC
TRBV5-1	.	.	TRBJ2-2	CASSLVGTGELFF	TGCGCCAGCAGCTTGGTTGGCACCGGGGAGCTGTTTTTT
TRBV2	TRBD1	many	TRBJ1-2	CASDRDRDNYGYTF	TGTGCCAGCGACCGGGACAGAGACAACTATGGCTACACCTTC
TRBV6-1	.	.	TRBJ1-6	CASSAGRSYNSPLHF	TGTGCCAGCAGTGCCGGCCGGTCCTATAATTCACCCCTCCACTTT
TRBV5-1	.	once	TRBJ2-3	CASSLGLARADTQYF	TGCGCCAGCAGCTTGGGTCTAGCGAGGGCAGATACGCAGTATTTT
TRBV18	.	.	TRBJ1-2	CASSPFTERGSNYGYTF	TGTGCCAGCTCACCTTTTACGGAAAGGGGATCCAACTATGGCTACACCTTC
TRBV5-6	TRBD1	.	TRBJ1-2	CASSFGTGGGYTF	TGTGCCAGCAGCTTCGGGACAGGGGGTGGCTACACCTTC
TRBV7-9	.	few	TRBJ1-2	CASSSRDGYTF	TGTGCCAGCAGCTCCAGGGATGGCTACACCTTC
TRBV29-1	.	.	TRBJ1-2	CSVEGPTVLGPGYTF	TGCAGCGTTGAAGGACCGACAGTGTTAGGGCCGGGCTACACCTTC
TRBV4-2	.	.	TRBJ2-1	CASSHPGGQSSYNEQFF	TGTGCCAGCAGCCACCCGGGGGGACAGAGCTCCTACAATGAGCAGTTCTTC
TRBV7-9	.	.	TRBJ1-3	CASSASQGGGNTIYF	TGTGCCAGCAGCGCCTCACAGGGAGGTGGAAACACCATATATTTT
TRBV5-1	.	.	TRBJ1-2	CASSVGEQGAYTF	TGCGCCAGCAGCGTTGGGGAGCAGGGTGCCTACACCTTC
TRBV9	.	medium-sized	TRBJ2-7	CASSMTGLEQYF	TGTGCCAGCAGCATGACAGGTCTCGAGCAGTACTTC
TRBV21-1	.	.	TRBJ2-4	CASMIGQALRAKNIQYF	TGTGCCAGCATGATAGGACAGGCCTTGCGAGCCAAAAACATTCAGTACTTC
TRBV7-2	TRBD2	few	TRBJ2-1	CASSRDYPYNEQFF	TGTGCCAGCAGCCGGGACTACCCCTACAATGAGCAGTTCTTC
TRBV18	.	.	TRBJ1-1	CASSADSLLQAFF	TGTGCCAGCTCAGCAGACAGCCTTCTTCAAGCTTTCTTT
TRBV4-1	TRBD1	.	TRBJ2-7	CASSRDRESDYEQYF	TGCGCCAGCAGCCGGGACAGGGAATCCGACTACGAGCAGTACTTC
TRBV4-2	.	.	TRBJ1-2	CASSQGLGPVYGYTF	TGTGCCAGCAGCCAAGGTTTAGGGCCCGTCTATGGCTACACCTTC
TRBV5-1	TRBD1	once	TRBJ2-5	CASSPPLTGDKGRETQYF	TGCGCCAGCAGCCCACCATTGACAGGGGATAAAGGTAGAGAGACCCAGTACTTC
TRBV7-2	TRBD2	.	TRBJ2-5	CASSLEGRRTSGQETQYF	TGTGCCAGCAGCTTAGAGGGCCGCCGGACTAGCGGCCAAGAGACCCAGTACTTC
TRBV6-6	.	.	TRBJ1-5	CASRALNQPQHF	TGTGCCAGCAGGGCACTCAATCAGCCCCAGCATTTT
TRBV5-8	.	.	TRBJ2-2	CASSLVPGGPGELFF	TGTGCCAGCAGCTTGGTGCCCGGGGGGCCCGGGGAGCTGTTTTTT
TRBV13	.	once	TRBJ2-3	CASSLKRADTQYF	TGTGCCAGCAGCTTAAAACGCGCAGATACGCAGTATTTT
TRBV6-1	TRBD1	.	TRBJ1-4	CASSDAGTGNEKLFF	TGTGCCAGCAGTGACGCCGGGACAGGGAATGAAAAACTGTTTTTT
TRBV5-1	.	.	TRBJ2-2	CASSLDGDTGELFF	TGCGCCAGCAGCTTGGACGGAGACACCGGGGAGCTGTTTTTT
TRBV11-2	.	.	TRBJ1-1	CASSLGGMDTEAFF	TGTGCCAGCAGCTTAGGGGGAATGGACACTGAAGCTTTCTTT
TRBV5-4	.	once	TRBJ1-2	CASSQLRGGYTF	TGTGCCAGCAGCCAGCTCAGGGGCGGCTACACCTTC
TRBV27	.	.	TRBJ2-7	CASSLGAGRTYEQYF	TGTGCCAGCAGTTTAGGGGCGGGACGTACCTACGAGCAGTACTTC
TRBV19	.	.	TRBJ1-1	CASSILGVLGTEAFF	TGTGCCAGTAGTATTCTTGGGGTCCTAGGCACTGAAGCTTTCTTT